The 21 T cell receptor beta chains reported below all come from one sample, sequenced in a study of blood T cell repertoires in COVID-19. Generated by immunoSEQ multiplex PCR, the TCRdb table keeps only in-frame clones and is missing some. The table lists around 130,000 clones, approximately 80% of them singletons, with roughly 10% in the top ten. The specimen sequenced was peripheral blood. The source of these receptors is a middle-aged man with active or convalescent COVID-19.

This clone was counted only a few times. The chain combines TRBV14 with TRBJ2-1; D unclear. The CDR3 is 12 residues long. Germline CDR1 and CDR2: SGHDN and FVKESK. V was shortened by 2 bases and J by 5 bases, with 4 bases between the two germline ends. The CDR3 loop is CASSQSDNEQFF. DNA for the CDR3: TGTGCCAGCAGCCAATCTGACAATGAGCAGTTCTTC.

The chain uses TRBV5-1 and TRBJ2-3, with 8 nucleotides matching TRBD1. CDR1 and CDR2 (germline): SGHRS, YFSETQ. CDR3 length: 15 amino acids. Germline trimming cut 3 bases from V and 1 base from J; bases unmatched to any gene: 4. Here the CDR3 DNA reads TGCGCCAGCAGCTGGTCGGACAGGGGCACAGATACGCAGTATTTT. Amino acid sequence: CASSWSDRGTDTQYF.

J is TRBJ1-1 and V is TRBV15; 9 nucleotides align to TRBD1. There are 16 residues in the CDR3. The ends lost 2 bases at V and 5 bases at J; junction bases unmatched: 9. Per germline, CDR1 LNHNV and CDR2 YYDKDF (reference sequence). The CDR3 region has the DNA TGTGCCACCAGCAGACCTCGGACAGGGGTGGATACTGAAGCTTTCTTT. Protein sequence: CATSRPRTGVDTEAFF.

The chain is built from TRBV27 and TRBJ2-2; a possible D gene is TRBD2 (5 bases). Trimming took 3 bases from V and 8 from J, leaving 7 bases between them. The CDR3 loop spans 12 amino acids. Germline V gives CDR1 MNHEY, CDR2 SMNVEV (reference sequence). The CDR3 sequence is CASSLREGELFF. The CDR3 DNA reads TGTGCCAGCAGTTTGAGGGAAGGGGAGCTGTTTTTT.

The chain has TRBV2 and TRBJ1-3, with 9 bases lining up with TRBD1. Germline-derived CDR1 and CDR2 are SNHLY and FYNNEI. The CDR3 loop spans 15 amino acids. After removal of 6 bases from V and 0 bases from J, the junction contained 3 bases not matched to a gene. DNA of the CDR3: TGTGCCAGCAGGGGACAGGGTAGCTCTGGAAACACCATATATTTT. This sequence encodes CASRGQGSSGNTIYF.

The chain couples TRBV6-2 or TRBV6-3 to TRBJ1-6, with D unresolved. Germline V gene lookup returns CDR1 MNHEY and CDR2 SVGEGT. V was trimmed by 4 bases and J by 7 bases, leaving 8 bases between them. There are 13 residues in the CDR3. CDR3 sequence (DNA): TGTGCCAGCAGTTTTCTGGCCAATTCACCCCTCCACTTT. The encoded protein is CASSFLANSPLHF.

V gene TRBV3-1 (or the pseudogene TRBV3-2) combines with J gene TRBJ1-6, with a possible D match to TRBD1 (5 bases). This CDR3 has 15 amino acids. V shed 1 base and J shed 7 bases, with 11 bases lying between them. Germline-derived CDR1 and CDR2 are LGHDT and YNNKEL (reference sequence). This CDR3 is CASSQGGGRNSPLHF. CDR3 bases: TGTGCCAGCAGCCAAGGGGGGGGGAGGAATTCACCCCTCCACTTT.

This clone was seen a few times. The chain is built from TRBV11-2 and TRBJ2-7; TRBD1 matches at 11 bases. The CDR3 extends over 15 amino acids. V lost 5 bases and J lost 2; bases outside the gene matches: 5. Germline CDR1 is SGHAT and CDR2 is FQNNGV. Here the CDR3 reads CASSPLGQGAYEQYF. As DNA, the CDR3 is TGTGCCAGCAGCCCATTGGGACAGGGGGCCTACGAGCAGTACTTC.

This chain joins TRBV30 and TRBJ1-1; TRBD1 is a possible D gene (5 bases). The germline V gene encodes CDR1 GTSNPN and CDR2 SVGIG (reference sequence). The CDR3 runs to 13 residues. The V and J ends lost 0 bases and 1 base respectively, with 6 bases between them. Written as DNA, the CDR3 is TGTGCCTGGAGTGTAGACAGGAACACTGAAGCTTTCTTT. It yields the protein CAWSVDRNTEAFF.

The chain links TRBV6-5 to TRBJ2-5; a weak D match, TRBD2 (6 bases). The V and J ends lost 5 bases and 5 bases respectively, with 15 bases between them. Germline V CDR1 and CDR2: MNHEY, SVGAGI. CDR3 length: 14 amino acids. In DNA form, the CDR3 reads TGTGCCAGCAGTCAGTGGGGGACTTGGGAGACCCAGTACTTC. This codes for CASSQWGTWETQYF.

The V call is TRBV5-4, the J call TRBJ2-1, with 11 bases fitting TRBD2. This CDR3 has 16 amino acids. After removal of 0 bases from V and 8 bases from J, the junction contained 7 bases not matched to a gene. CDR1 is SGHNT, CDR2 YYREEE, per germline (reference sequence). Here the CDR3 reads CASSLALAGAGDEQFF. The DNA for the CDR3 is TGTGCCAGCAGCTTGGCACTAGCGGGGGCGGGGGATGAGCAGTTCTTC.

This clone was seen once. The J gene is TRBJ1-2, the V gene TRBV10-3; D is unclear. The CDR3 is 13 residues long. Deletions cut 3 bases from V and 0 bases from J, with 5 bases between. The germline gives CDR1 ENHRY, CDR2 SYGVKD. This CDR3 reads CAISDTANYGYTF. The CDR3 DNA follows: TGTGCCATCAGTGATACAGCTAACTATGGCTACACCTTC.

This clone was observed a single time. DNA for the CDR3: TGTGCCAGCTCACCATTGGGCCGGGGGGCATACAATGAGCAGTTCTTC. It yields the protein CASSPLGRGAYNEQFF. V is TRBV18 and J is TRBJ2-1; a weak D match, TRBD2 (7 bases). Germline assignment: CDR1 KGHSH and CDR2 LQKENI. The CDR3 runs to 16 residues. The ends were cut back, 2 bases at V and 4 bases at J, with 15 bases in the middle.

The V call is TRBV2, the J call TRBJ1-1, with D possibly being TRBD1 (6 bases). Germline V lookup: CDR1 SNHLY, CDR2 FYNNEI. The CDR3 sequence is 13 residues long. Trimming removed 8 bases at V and 4 bases at J, with 14 bases between. The CDR3 protein is CASEGGGSTEAFF. For the CDR3, the DNA is TGTGCCAGCGAAGGGGGGGGGAGCACTGAAGCTTTCTTT.

Comments on this clone: One end of the junction does not line up with germline, which may come from a read error. The CDR3 spells CASRGSGKGEAQYF. CDR3 coding DNA: TGTGCCAGCAGGGGAAGCGGGAAAGGAGAGGCCCAGTACTTC. The rearrangement links TRBV6-1 to TRBJ2-5; TRBD2 matches at 7 bases. The CDR3 length is 14 residues. The V gene's germline CDR1 is MNHNS and CDR2 SASEGT.

The chain joins TRBV5-1 to TRBJ2-3; 9 bases agree with TRBD1. The CDR3 extends over 15 amino acids. J gave up 5 bases and V 0 bases, and 4 bases lay outside the gene matches. CDR1 is SGHRS and CDR2 is YFSETQ in the germline V gene. For the CDR3, the DNA is TGCGCCAGCAGCTTGGATGGACAGGGGCTAGATACGCAGTATTTT. Residues: CASSLDGQGLDTQYF.

The V call is TRBV9, the J call TRBJ1-1, with 7 nucleotides matching TRBD1. Trimming cost V 4 bases and J 4 bases; bases outside gene matches: 10. The CDR3 loop spans 15 amino acids. Germline lookup yields CDR1 SGDLS and CDR2 YYNGEE. CDR3 residues: CASSHPIGQATEAFF. CDR3 bases: TGTGCCAGCAGCCACCCCATCGGACAGGCCACTGAAGCTTTCTTT.

The J gene is TRBJ2-2, the V gene TRBV5-6; perhaps TRBD2 as D (6 bases). Germline CDR1 SGHDT, CDR2 YYEEEE. The CDR3 has 16 amino acids. Trimming left V 4 bases short and J 1 base short, with 14 bases between. In DNA, the CDR3 is TGTGCCAGCAGCAACTTCGGGGGTCGGAACACCGGGGAGCTGTTTTTT. It translates to CASSNFGGRNTGELFF.

The rearrangement uses TRBV5-4 and TRBJ2-1, with D perhaps matching TRBD2 (5 bases). This CDR3 comprises 15 residues. Germline CDR1 reads SGHNT; CDR2 reads YYREEE (reference sequence). Trimming cost V 3 bases and J 5 bases, with 15 bases left between them. The CDR3 nucleotides are TGTGCCAGCAGCTCCCCGTGGGGAGTTAACAATGAGCAGTTCTTC. This sequence encodes CASSSPWGVNNEQFF.

The rearrangement uses TRBV3-1 (or the pseudogene TRBV3-2) and TRBJ2-7; 14 bases map to TRBD2. The CDR3 extends over 15 amino acids. Germline loops: CDR1 LGHDT, CDR2 YNNKEL (reference sequence). After removal of 1 base from V and 7 bases from J, the junction contained 3 bases not matched to a gene. CDR3 residues: CASSQGLAGGREQYF. CDR3 bases: TGTGCCAGCAGCCAAGGACTAGCGGGGGGGCGGGAGCAGTACTTC.

The chain combines TRBV5-4 with TRBJ2-2, with 10 bases matching TRBD2. Trimming removed 0 bases from V and 2 bases from J; junction bases left unmatched: 1. Per the germline V gene, CDR1 is SGHNT and CDR2 is YYREEE (reference sequence). The CDR3 has 16 amino acids. Here the CDR3 reads CASSLGLAGNTGELFF. The CDR3 nucleotides read TGTGCCAGCAGCTTGGGACTAGCGGGCAACACCGGGGAGCTGTTTTTT.